One and the same sample provided the 14 T cell receptor beta chains below, sequenced in a study of T cell repertoires in cytomegalovirus infection. TCRdb used MiXCR to reprocess the reads, holding one entry per CDR3 protein. The repertoire consists of approximately 700,000 distinct CDR3 sequences, with roughly a third occurring once and the leading ten covering around 2.8%. The material sequenced was PBMCs. These receptor sequences come from a human donor in good health (CMV status not recorded). Some clones in this sample may be carry-over from other donors' samples.

This clonotype turned up a few times. The V and J genes are TRBV7-3 and TRBJ2-3; TRBD1 is a possible D gene (5 bases). The length of the CDR3 is 15 residues. Trimming left V 2 bases short and J 6 bases short, with 15 bases between. Germline CDR1 reads SGHTA; CDR2 reads FQGTGA. The CDR3 DNA sequence: TGTGCCAGCAGCTTAGGCCTTCCAGGGCCGGATACGCAGTATTTT. It codes for CASSLGLPGPDTQYF.

This clonotype was detected ten times or more. This chain joins TRBV5-6 and TRBJ1-1; D is undetermined. V lost 0 bases to trimming and J lost 0 bases, with 6 bases between them. From germline, CDR1 is SGHDT and CDR2 YYEEEE. This CDR3 has 14 amino acids. The CDR3 DNA reads as TGTGCCAGCAGCTTGGTGCAGGTGAACACTGAAGCTTTCTTT. This sequence encodes CASSLVQVNTEAFF.

The chain couples TRBV27 to TRBJ2-1, with TRBD2 identical over 14 bases. The CDR3 contains 16 residues. Trimming took 1 base from V and 7 from J; bases not matched to a gene: 3. Germline lookup yields CDR1 MNHEY and CDR2 SMNVEV (reference sequence). The CDR3 region is CASSLWGTSGGNEQFF. The CDR3 DNA reads TGTGCCAGCAGTTTATGGGGGACTAGCGGGGGAAATGAGCAGTTCTTC.

The J gene is TRBJ2-5, the V gene TRBV7-6; 8 positions agree with TRBD2. This CDR3 is 16 amino acids long. Unmatched junction bases numbered 6, after V lost 1 base and J lost 2 bases. The germline gives CDR1 SGHVS, CDR2 FNYEAQ. Here the CDR3 reads CASSLGVLADQETQYF. The CDR3 coding sequence is TGTGCCAGCAGCTTAGGAGTACTAGCGGATCAAGAGACCCAGTACTTC.

Note on this clonotype: An end of the junction differs from the germline gene, which may be a read error. This chain uses TRBV7-3 with TRBJ2-2, with D perhaps matching TRBD2 (5 bases). The germline CDR1 and CDR2 sequences are SGHTA and FQGTGA. The length of the CDR3 is 12 residues. The CDR3 is CASSSTPGERFF. CDR3 DNA sequence: TGTGCCAGCAGCTCAACCCCCGGGGAGCGGTTTTTT.

The chain couples TRBV3-1 to TRBJ1-1; D call uncertain. V was pared by 2 bases and J by 8 bases, with 15 bases between. The CDR3 is made up of 14 amino acids. Germline CDR1 reads LGHDT; CDR2 reads YNNKEL (reference sequence). The CDR3 DNA is TGTGCCAGCAGCCAATCGTCCAAGGGAGGGGAAGCTTTCTTT. Amino acids: CASSQSSKGGEAFF.

The rearrangement uses TRBV7-9 and TRBJ1-4; TRBD1 might be the D (6 bases). Trimming removed 6 bases at V and 0 bases at J, with 20 bases between. The CDR3 consists of 18 residues. From germline, CDR1 is SEHNR and CDR2 FQNEAQ (reference sequence). The CDR3 sequence: CASRRLKQGPATNEKLFF. DNA of the CDR3: TGTGCCAGCAGACGCCTCAAACAGGGCCCTGCAACTAATGAAAAACTGTTTTTT. The whole variable domain, filled in from reference TRBV7-9 and TRBJ1-4, reads DTGVSQNPRHKITKRGQNVTFRCDPISEHNRLYWYRQTLGQGPEFLTYFQNEAQLEKSRLLSDRFSAERPKGSFSTLEIQRTEQGDSAMYLCASRRLKQGPATNEKLFFGSGTQLSVL.

This clonotype has more than one count but fewer than ten. This sequence joins TRBV19 and TRBJ1-5; D might be TRBD1 (6 bases). With 6 bases removed from V and 2 bases from J, the gap between germline ends came to 20 bases. This CDR3 is 17 amino acids long. Germline CDR1 is LNHDA and CDR2 is SQIVND (reference sequence). The CDR3 sequence: CASSILSGGHGNQPQHF. CDR3 in DNA: TGTGCCAGTAGCATTTTGTCTGGGGGGCACGGCAATCAGCCCCAGCATTTT.

This rearrangement joins TRBV28 to TRBJ1-1, with 8 bases aligning to TRBD1. The CDR3 loop spans 15 amino acids. J gave up 3 bases and V 3 bases, and 6 bases lay outside the gene matches. The V gene's germline CDR1 is MDHEN and CDR2 SYDVKM. CDR3 residues: CASSLQGAWDTEAFF. For the CDR3, the DNA is TGTGCCAGCAGTTTGCAGGGGGCATGGGACACTGAAGCTTTCTTT.

The chain recombines TRBV4-1 with TRBJ1-2; no reliable D call. Per the germline V gene, CDR1 is MGHRA and CDR2 is YSYEKL. There are 14 residues in the CDR3. The germline V and J ends were trimmed by 3 bases and 5 bases, with 13 bases remaining between them. The CDR3 DNA sequence: TGCGCCAGCAGCCAGGCCTTAGGATTTTATGGCTACACCTTC. Translated, it gives CASSQALGFYGYTF.

This clonotype is judged medium-sized. This chain uses TRBV7-2 with TRBJ2-5; perhaps TRBD2 as D (5 bases). This CDR3 is built from 13 residues. Between the trimmed V and J ends, which lost 0 bases and 5 bases, there was a span of 7 bases. Per the germline V gene, CDR1 is SGHTA and CDR2 is FQGNSA. The CDR3 DNA reads as TGTGCCAGCAGCTTAGCGCCGGGGGAGACCCAGTACTTC. This translates into CASSLAPGETQYF.

The V call is TRBV20-1, the J call TRBJ2-5; D not resolved. V gave up 6 bases and J gave up 2 bases, with 19 bases separating them. This CDR3 is built from 15 residues. Germline assignment: CDR1 DFQATT and CDR2 SNEGSKA (reference sequence). In DNA, the CDR3 is TGCAGTGCCCAGGAAGGCTCCCTACCGCAAGAGACCCAGTACTTC. Amino acids: CSAQEGSLPQETQYF.

The V call is TRBV7-6, the J call TRBJ1-3, with 7 bases identical to TRBD1. CDR1 SGHVS and CDR2 FNYEAQ come from the germline V gene. V was clipped by 5 bases and J by 8 bases; unmatched bases: 12. This CDR3 has 15 amino acids. The CDR3 loop is CASSAETGSRDTIYF. The CDR3 nucleotides are TGTGCCAGCAGCGCCGAGACAGGGAGTAGGGACACCATATATTTT.

This rearrangement joins TRBV5-1 to TRBJ1-5, with 9 bases fitting TRBD1. The germline V gene has CDR1 SGHRS and CDR2 YFSETQ. After removal of 0 bases from V and 7 bases from J, the junction contained 8 bases not matched to a gene. There are 16 residues in the CDR3. The CDR3 DNA follows: TGCGCCAGCAGCTTGGAGGGACAGGGATCCGACCAGCCCCAGCATTTT. This codes for CASSLEGQGSDQPQHF.